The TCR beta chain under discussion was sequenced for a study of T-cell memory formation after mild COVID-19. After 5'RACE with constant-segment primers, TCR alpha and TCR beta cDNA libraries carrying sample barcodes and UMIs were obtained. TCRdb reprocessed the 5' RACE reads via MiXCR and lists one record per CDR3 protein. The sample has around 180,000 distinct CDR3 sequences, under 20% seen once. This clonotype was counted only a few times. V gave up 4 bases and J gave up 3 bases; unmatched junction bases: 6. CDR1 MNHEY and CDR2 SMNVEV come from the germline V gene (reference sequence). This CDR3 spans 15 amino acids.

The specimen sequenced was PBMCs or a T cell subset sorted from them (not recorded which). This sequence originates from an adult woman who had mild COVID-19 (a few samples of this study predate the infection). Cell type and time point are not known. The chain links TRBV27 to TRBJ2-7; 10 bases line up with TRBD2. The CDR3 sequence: CASSSGLARRYEQYF. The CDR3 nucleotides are TGTGCCAGCAGTTCGGGACTAGCGCGCCGCTACGAGCAGTACTTC.